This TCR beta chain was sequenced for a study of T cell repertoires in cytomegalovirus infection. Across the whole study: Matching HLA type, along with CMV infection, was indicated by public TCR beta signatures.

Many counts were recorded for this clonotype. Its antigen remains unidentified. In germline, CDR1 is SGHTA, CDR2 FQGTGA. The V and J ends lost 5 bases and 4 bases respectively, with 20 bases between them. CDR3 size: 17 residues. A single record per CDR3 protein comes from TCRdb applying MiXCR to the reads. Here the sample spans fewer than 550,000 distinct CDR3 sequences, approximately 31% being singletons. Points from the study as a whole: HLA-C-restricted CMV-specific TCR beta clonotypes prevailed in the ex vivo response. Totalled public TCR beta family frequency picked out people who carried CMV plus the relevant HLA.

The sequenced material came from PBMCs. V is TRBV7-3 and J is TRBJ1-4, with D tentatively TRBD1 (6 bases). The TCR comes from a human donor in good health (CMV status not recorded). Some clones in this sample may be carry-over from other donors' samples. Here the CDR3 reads CASSGTGTLSYNEKLFF. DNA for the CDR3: TGTGCCAGCAGCGGGACCGGGACACTTAGCTATAATGAAAAACTGTTTTTT. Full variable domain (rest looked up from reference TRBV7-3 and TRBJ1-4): GAGVSQTPSNKVTEKGKYVELRCDPISGHTALYWYRQSLGQGPEFLIYFQGTGAADDSGLPNDRFFAVRPEGSVSTLKIQRTERGDSAVYLCASSGTGTLSYNEKLFFGSGTQLSVL.